Described below is a single T cell receptor beta chain sequence and its context. This clonotype was seen ten or more times. The specificity of this receptor is unknown. No per-base quality is available; no much larger clone lies one base away. Receptor amplification or capture employed 5' RACE. Sequenced using an Illumina HiSeq 2500. The second PCR ran for roughly 6 to 11 cycles and used a J-beta primer mix along with a sample-barcoded 5' primer. A unique molecular identifier was introduced onto each TCR beta cDNA molecule by a template-switch 5' adaptor carrying 12 random nucleotides. At least 3 million CDR3-containing paired-end reads were obtained from each sample. First-strand cDNA was synthesized from all RNA with the Mint cDNA synthesis kit, primed by a TRBC-specific oligonucleotide. Following uracil-DNA glycosylase treatment, a first 18-cycle PCR with universal primers M1SS and BC2_uni_R was performed on all cDNA. As for how the authors treated the data: Each sample was normalized by randomly selecting 1 million high-quality reads, each carrying a distinct molecular identifier. Reads with shared molecular identifiers were discarded instead of being binned into consensus sequences. MiTCR, set to a Q25 quality threshold and the strictest error-elimination algorithm, was used for CDR3 identification, clonotype clustering and error correction. A nonparametric unseen species model with Euler transformation was used to estimate a lower bound on total TCR beta diversity. TCRdb trimmed public reads at Q25 via fastp, called clones via MiXCR and kept in-frame beta chains. Each CDR3 protein gets just one entry, which takes the most common genes and DNA from the rows behind it. In this record, the V and J calls reflect TCRdb's handling and not the investigators' own analysis. The table for this sample lists hundreds of thousands of distinct CDR3 sequences; 20% to 25% of them were counted only once. The ten largest account for roughly 3.6% of the sample.

The CDR3 numbers 14 residues from cysteine through phenylalanine. The CDR3 DNA has 42 bases and is translated from base 1. V is clipped by 6 bases and J by 2 bases, and the sequence between their germline boundaries is 11 bases long. CDR1 and CDR2 are read off the germline V gene (reference sequence) as MNHNY and SVGAGI. Systemically healthy Caucasian individuals from Russia, approximately 39 in total and aged roughly 6 to 90 years, were included as donors. Around 9.7 milliliters of peripheral blood were collected from each donor into EDTA-treated Vacutainer tubes. Ficoll-Paque density-gradient centrifugation was used to isolate PBMCs, with at least 7 million per sample. Total RNA, at least 5.5 micrograms per sample, was extracted from PBMCs with Trizol reagent. The percentages of naive CD45RAhigh/CD27high T cells were determined by flow cytometry on a PBMC aliquot from every donor. These data belong to a study of blood T cells in healthy people across ages (dated by TCRdb to the mid-2010s). Looking at the study overall: Template switching captured roughly one uniquely barcoded TCR beta cDNA molecule per two T cells in model experiments. The donors were divided into four age groups: young (average approximately 17 years), middle-aged (over 35), aged (approximately 62) and long-lived (82). To avoid experimental bias, donors of different ages were distributed randomly across sequencing lanes. Two additional independent replicas of 1 million unique cDNA reads from the same blood draw were analyzed for two donors (one aged 18 to 30 and one aged 80 or older). Using deep sequencing normalized with unique cDNA molecular identifiers, the study measured how TCR beta repertoire diversity changes with age. On the study overall, not on this receptor specifically: Compared with the aged group, the long-lived group had more naive CD4+ T cells, fewer expanded clones and increased TCR diversity, suggesting age selection. Estimates of total diversity based on one million sequenced T cells were considered lower bounds and underestimates. As age increased, observed TCR beta diversity per million T cells dropped in a roughly linear way, and a significant reduction was already evident by age 40. Bulk unsorted PBMC profiling prevented conclusive comparison of naive and antigen-experienced compartments. Because the CMV infection status of the donors was unknown, age-related changes in expanded clonotypes may potentially have been confounded. A strong correlation was found between observed TCR beta diversity and the percentage of naive T cells measured by flow cytometry.

The chain is made from TRBV6-6 and TRBJ1-5, with a tentative D gene TRBD1 over 6 matching bases. Sequenced input: blood. The TCR originated in a man in his sixties or seventies in good health. The encoded CDR3 is CASRETGRNQPQHF. The sequence in DNA is TGTGCCAGCAGAGAGACAGGCCGCAATCAGCCCCAGCATTTT.